This T cell receptor beta chain was observed in a study of T cell responses to AZD1222 COVID-19 vaccine. Trimming stripped 3 bases from V and 5 bases from J, with 10 bases between. The germline gives CDR1 SNHLY, CDR2 FYNNEI. There are 13 residues in the CDR3. Of note for this clone: Its antigen is still unknown.

TCRdb keeps only in-frame clones here, not all; method: immunoSEQ multiplex PCR. The sample holds roughly 190,000 clones, approximately 90% seen once. Findings and limits, study-wide: Females made up more of the donors, who were largely white British, and clonal diversity may have come out too low. Across the whole spike, CD4 TCRs peaked at regions 160-218 and 743-854.

This sample comprised peripheral blood, obtained on day 0 of AZD1222 vaccination. This sequence was found in an adult in good health. The chain couples TRBV2 to TRBJ1-2; D possibly corresponds to TRBD1 (5 bases). In nucleotides, the CDR3 is TGTGCCAGCAGTGATCAGGGTAATTATGGCTACACCTTC. It translates to CASSDQGNYGYTF.